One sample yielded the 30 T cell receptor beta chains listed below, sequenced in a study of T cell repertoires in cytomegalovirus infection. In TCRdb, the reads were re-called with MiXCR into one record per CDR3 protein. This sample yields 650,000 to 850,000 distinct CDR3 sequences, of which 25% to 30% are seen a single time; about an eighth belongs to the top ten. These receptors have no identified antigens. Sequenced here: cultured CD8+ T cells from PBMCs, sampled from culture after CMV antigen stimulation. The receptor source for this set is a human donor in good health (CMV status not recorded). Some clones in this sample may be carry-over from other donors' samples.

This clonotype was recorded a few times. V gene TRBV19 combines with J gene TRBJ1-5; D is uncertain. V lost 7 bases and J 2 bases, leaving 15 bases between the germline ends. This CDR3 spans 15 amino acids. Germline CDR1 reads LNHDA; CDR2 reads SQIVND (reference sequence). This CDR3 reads CASNLSGGGNQPQHF. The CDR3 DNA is TGTGCCAGTAATCTCAGTGGCGGGGGCAATCAGCCCCAGCATTTT.

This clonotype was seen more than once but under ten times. The CDR3: CAISDRGEGRTEAFF. The CDR3 nucleotides read TGTGCCATCAGTGACCGCGGGGAGGGGCGAACTGAAGCTTTCTTT. The J gene is TRBJ1-1, the V gene TRBV10-3, with D perhaps TRBD1 (5 bases). V was pared by 3 bases and J by 5 bases, with 16 bases between. Per germline, CDR1 ENHRY and CDR2 SYGVKD. This CDR3 comprises 15 residues.

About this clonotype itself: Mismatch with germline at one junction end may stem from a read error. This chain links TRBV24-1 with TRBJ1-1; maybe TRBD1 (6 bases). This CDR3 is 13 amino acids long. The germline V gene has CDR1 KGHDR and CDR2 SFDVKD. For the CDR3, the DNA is TGTGCCACCCATGGAGGGGGGAACACTGAAGCTTCCTTT. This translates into CATHGGGNTEASF.

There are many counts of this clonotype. CDR3 DNA sequence: TGTGCCAGCAGCCCCGTGGCAATCACAGATACGCAGTATTTT. It yields the protein CASSPVAITDTQYF. J is TRBJ2-3 and V is TRBV7-2; no clear D gene. V was shortened by 5 bases and J by 2 bases, with 11 bases between the two germline ends. The CDR3 extends over 14 amino acids. CDR1 and CDR2 (germline): SGHTA, FQGNSA.

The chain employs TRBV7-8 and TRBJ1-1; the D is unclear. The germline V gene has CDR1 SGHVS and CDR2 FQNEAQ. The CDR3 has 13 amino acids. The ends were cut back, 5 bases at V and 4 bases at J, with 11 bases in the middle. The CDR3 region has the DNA TGTGCCAGCAGCGGACGGCGGGTCACTGAAGCTTTCTTT. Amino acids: CASSGRRVTEAFF.

CDR3 sequence: CSVEGGFGEKLFF. DNA of the CDR3: TGCAGCGTTGAAGGGGGTTTCGGTGAAAAACTGTTTTTT. The rearrangement links TRBV29-1 to TRBJ1-4; D is unresolved. CDR1 is SQVTM and CDR2 is ANQGSEA in the germline V gene. Trimming shortened V by 1 base and J by 7 bases, and 10 bases separated the two germline ends. The CDR3 length is 13 residues.

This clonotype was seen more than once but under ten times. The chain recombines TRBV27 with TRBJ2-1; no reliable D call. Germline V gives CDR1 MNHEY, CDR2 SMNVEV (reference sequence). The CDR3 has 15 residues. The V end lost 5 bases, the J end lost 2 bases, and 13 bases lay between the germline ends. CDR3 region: CASSPPAKTYNEQFF. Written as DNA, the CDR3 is TGTGCCAGCAGTCCACCGGCGAAGACCTACAATGAGCAGTTCTTC.

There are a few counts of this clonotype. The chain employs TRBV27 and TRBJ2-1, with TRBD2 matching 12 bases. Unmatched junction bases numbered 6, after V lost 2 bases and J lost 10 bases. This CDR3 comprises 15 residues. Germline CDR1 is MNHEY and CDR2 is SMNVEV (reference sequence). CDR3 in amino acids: CASSLQLAGGIEQFF. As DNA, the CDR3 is TGTGCCAGCAGTTTACAACTAGCGGGGGGAATCGAGCAGTTCTTC.

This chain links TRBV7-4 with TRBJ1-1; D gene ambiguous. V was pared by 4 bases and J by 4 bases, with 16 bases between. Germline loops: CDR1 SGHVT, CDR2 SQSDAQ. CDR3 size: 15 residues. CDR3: CASSWIGVVGTEAFF. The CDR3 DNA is TGTGCCAGCAGCTGGATCGGGGTGGTCGGCACTGAAGCTTTCTTT.

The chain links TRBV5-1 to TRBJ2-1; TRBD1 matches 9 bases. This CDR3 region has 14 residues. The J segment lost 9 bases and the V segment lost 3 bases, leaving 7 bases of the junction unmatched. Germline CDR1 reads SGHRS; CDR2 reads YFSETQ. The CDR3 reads CASSWTGAFSEQFF. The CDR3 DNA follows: TGCGCCAGCAGCTGGACAGGGGCCTTCAGTGAGCAGTTCTTC.

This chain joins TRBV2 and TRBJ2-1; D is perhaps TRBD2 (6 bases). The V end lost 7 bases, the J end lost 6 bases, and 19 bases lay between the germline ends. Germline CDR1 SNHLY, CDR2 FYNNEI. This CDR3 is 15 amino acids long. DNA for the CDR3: TGTGCCAGCAACCCGGAGGACTACATCATCAATGAGCAGTTCTTC. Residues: CASNPEDYIINEQFF.

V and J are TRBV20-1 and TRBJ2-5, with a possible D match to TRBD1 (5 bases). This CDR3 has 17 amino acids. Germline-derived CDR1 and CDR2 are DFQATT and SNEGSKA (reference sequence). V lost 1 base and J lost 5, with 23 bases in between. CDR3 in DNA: TGCAGTGCTAGAGGTCAGGGTGCCCCCTCGATACGGGAGACCCAGTACTTC. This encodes CSARGQGAPSIRETQYF.

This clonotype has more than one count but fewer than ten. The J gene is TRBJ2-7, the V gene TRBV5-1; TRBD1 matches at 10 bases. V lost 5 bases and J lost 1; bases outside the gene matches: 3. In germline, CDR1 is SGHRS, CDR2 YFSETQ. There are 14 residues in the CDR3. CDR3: CASRDRGGSYEQYV. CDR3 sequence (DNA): TGCGCCAGCAGGGACAGGGGGGGTTCCTACGAGCAGTACGTC.

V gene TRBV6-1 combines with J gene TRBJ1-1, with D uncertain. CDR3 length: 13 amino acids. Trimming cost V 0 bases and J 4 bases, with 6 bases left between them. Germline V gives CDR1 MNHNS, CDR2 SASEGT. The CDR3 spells CASSEAVGTEAFF. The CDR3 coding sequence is TGTGCCAGCAGTGAAGCAGTAGGCACTGAAGCTTTCTTT.

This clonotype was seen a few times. The CDR3 here is CASMGRHTGNTIYF. DNA of the CDR3: TGTGCCAGCATGGGCCGGCATACTGGAAACACCATATATTTT. This chain uses TRBV28 with TRBJ1-3; the D is unclear. Germline values: CDR1 MDHEN, CDR2 SYDVKM. V lost 7 bases and J lost 2, with 12 bases in between. This CDR3 contains 14 residues.

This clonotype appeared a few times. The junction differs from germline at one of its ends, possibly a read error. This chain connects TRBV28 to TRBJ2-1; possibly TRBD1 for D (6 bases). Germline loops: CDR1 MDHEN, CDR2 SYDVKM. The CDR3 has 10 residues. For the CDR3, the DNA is TGTGCCAGCAGTCCCCCTTGGACAGTCTTC. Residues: CASSPPWTVF.

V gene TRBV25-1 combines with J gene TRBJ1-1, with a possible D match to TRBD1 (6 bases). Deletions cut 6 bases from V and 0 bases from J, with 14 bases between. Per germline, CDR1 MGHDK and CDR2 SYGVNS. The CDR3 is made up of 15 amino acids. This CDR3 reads CASRSEDSMNTEAFF. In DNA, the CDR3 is TGTGCCAGCAGATCGGAGGACAGCATGAACACTGAAGCTTTCTTT.

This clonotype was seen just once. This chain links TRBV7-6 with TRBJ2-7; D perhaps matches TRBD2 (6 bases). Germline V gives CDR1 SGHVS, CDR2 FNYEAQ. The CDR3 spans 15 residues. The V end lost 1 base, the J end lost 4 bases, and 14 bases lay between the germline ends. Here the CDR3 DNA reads TGTGCCAGCAGCTTAGTTGGGGAACGGGGGTACGAGCAGTACTTC. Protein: CASSLVGERGYEQYF.

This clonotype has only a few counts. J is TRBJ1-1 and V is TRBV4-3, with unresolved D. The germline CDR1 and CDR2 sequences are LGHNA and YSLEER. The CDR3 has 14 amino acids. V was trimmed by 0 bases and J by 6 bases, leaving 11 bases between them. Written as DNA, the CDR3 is TGCGCCAGCAGCCAAGATTTCGGTCACCCTGAAGCTTTCTTT. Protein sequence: CASSQDFGHPEAFF.

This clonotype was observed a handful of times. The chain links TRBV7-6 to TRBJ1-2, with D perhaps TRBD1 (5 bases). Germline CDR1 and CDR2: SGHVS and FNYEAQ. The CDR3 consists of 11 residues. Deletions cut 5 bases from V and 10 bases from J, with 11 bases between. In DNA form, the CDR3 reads TGTGCCAGCAGCCCTAGAGGGGCCTACACCTTC. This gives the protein CASSPRGAYTF.

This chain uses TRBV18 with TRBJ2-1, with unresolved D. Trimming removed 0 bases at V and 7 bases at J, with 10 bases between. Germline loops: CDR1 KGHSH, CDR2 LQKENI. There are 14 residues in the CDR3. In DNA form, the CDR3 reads TGTGCCAGCTCACCACCGGTGAACGTGAATGAGCAGTTCTTC. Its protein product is CASSPPVNVNEQFF.

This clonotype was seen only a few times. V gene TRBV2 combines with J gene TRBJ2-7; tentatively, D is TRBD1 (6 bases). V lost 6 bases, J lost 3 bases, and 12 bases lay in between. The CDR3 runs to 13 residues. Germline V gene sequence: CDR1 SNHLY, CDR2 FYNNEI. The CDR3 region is CASSIGDNYEQYF. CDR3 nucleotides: TGTGCCAGCAGCATAGGGGACAACTACGAGCAGTACTTC.

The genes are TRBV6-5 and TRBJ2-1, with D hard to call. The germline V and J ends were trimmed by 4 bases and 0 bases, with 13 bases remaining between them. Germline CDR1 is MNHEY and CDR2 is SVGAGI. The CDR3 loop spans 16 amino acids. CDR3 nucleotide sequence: TGTGCCAGCAGTTCCTCGGCGGAGAGCTCCTACAATGAGCAGTTCTTC. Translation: CASSSSAESSYNEQFF.

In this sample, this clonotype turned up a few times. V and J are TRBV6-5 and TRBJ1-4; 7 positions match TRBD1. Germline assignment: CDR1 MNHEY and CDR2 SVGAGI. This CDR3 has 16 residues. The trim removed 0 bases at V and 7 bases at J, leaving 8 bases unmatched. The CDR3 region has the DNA TGTGCCAGCAGTTACTCGACCGGGACAGCTTCTGAAAAACTGTTTTTT. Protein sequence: CASSYSTGTASEKLFF.

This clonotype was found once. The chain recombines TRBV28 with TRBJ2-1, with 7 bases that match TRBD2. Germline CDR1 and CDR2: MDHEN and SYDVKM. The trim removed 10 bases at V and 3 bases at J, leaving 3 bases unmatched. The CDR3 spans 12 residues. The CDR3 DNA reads TGTGCCATAGGCGGGGGCTACAATGAGCAGTTCTTC. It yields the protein CAIGGGYNEQFF.

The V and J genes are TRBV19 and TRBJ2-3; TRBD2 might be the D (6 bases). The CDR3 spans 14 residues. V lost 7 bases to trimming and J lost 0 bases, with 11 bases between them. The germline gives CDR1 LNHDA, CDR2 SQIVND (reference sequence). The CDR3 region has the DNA TGTGCCAGTACCTCTGGGACTAGCACAGATACGCAGTATTTT. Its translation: CASTSGTSTDTQYF. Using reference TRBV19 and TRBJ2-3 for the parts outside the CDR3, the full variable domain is DGGITQSPKYLFRKEGQNVTLSCEQNLNHDAMYWYRQDPGQGLRLIYYSQIVNDFQKGDIAEGYSVSREKKESFPLTVTSAQKNPTAFYLCASTSGTSTDTQYFGPGTRLTVL.

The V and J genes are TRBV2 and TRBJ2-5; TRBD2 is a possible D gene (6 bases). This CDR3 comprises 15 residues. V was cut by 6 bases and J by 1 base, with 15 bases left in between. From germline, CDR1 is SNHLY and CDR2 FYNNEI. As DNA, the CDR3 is TGTGCCAGCAGAACCGGGACTTCCAGCCAAGAGACCCAGTACTTC. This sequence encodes CASRTGTSSQETQYF.

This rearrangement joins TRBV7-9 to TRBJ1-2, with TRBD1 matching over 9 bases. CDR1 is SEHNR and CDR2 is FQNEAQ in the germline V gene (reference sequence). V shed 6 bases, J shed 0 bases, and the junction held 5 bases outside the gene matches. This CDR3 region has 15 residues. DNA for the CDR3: TGTGCCAGCAGGACGACAGGGGGACCTAACTATGGCTACACCTTC. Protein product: CASRTTGGPNYGYTF. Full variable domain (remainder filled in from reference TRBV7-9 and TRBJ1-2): DTGVSQNPRHKITKRGQNVTFRCDPISEHNRLYWYRQTLGQGPEFLTYFQNEAQLEKSRLLSDRFSAERPKGSFSTLEIQRTEQGDSAMYLCASRTTGGPNYGYTFGSGTRLTVV.

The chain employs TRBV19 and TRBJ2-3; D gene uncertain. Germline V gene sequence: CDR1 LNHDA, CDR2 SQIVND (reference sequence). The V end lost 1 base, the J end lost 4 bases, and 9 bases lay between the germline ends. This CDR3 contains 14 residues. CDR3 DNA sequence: TGTGCCAGTAGTATAGGGGATCGCCCAGATACGCAGTATTTT. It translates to CASSIGDRPDTQYF.

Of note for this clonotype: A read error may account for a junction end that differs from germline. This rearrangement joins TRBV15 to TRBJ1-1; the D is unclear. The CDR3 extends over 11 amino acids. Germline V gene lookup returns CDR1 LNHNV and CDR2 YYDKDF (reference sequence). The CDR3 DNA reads TGTGCCACCAGGAGAGACGGGGAGGCTTTCTTT. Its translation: CATRRDGEAFF.